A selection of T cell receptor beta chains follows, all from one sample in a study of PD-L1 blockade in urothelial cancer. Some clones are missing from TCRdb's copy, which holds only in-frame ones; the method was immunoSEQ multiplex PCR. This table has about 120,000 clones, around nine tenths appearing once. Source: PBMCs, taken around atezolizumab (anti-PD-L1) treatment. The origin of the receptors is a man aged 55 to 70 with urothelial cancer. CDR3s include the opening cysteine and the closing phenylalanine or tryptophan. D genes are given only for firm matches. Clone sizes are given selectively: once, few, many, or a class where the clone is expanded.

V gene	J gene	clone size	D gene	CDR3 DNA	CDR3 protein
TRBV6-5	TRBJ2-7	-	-	TGTGCCAGCAGTTACGCCGTGAGCTCCTACGAGCAGTACTTC	CASSYAVSSYEQYF
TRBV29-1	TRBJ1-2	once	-	TGCAGCGCACGGACAGAAACCTATGGCTACACCTTC	CSARTETYGYTF
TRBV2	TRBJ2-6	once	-	TGTGCCAGCAGTGACCAGGGCCTCTCTGGGGCCAACGTCCTGACTTTC	CASSDQGLSGANVLTF
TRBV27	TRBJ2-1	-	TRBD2	TGTGCCAGCAGTCCCCTAGTGCGGGAGCGTGAGCAGTTCTTC	CASSPLVREREQFF
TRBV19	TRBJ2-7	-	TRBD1	TGTGCCAGTAGTATAGGTTTCGGACAGGCAAGCTCCTACGAGCAGTACTTC	CASSIGFGQASSYEQYF
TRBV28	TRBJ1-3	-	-	TGTGCCAGCAGTGGGGGGGTGGTCTCTGGAAACACCATATATTTT	CASSGGVVSGNTIYF
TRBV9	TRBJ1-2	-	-	TGTGCCAGCAGCGTAGTCGGGGGACGTAACTATGGCTACACCTTC	CASSVVGGRNYGYTF
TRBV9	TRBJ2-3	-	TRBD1	TGTGCCAGCAGCCTACAGGGGGCTAGCACAGATACGCAGTATTTT	CASSLQGASTDTQYF
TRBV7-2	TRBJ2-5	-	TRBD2	TGTGCCAGCAGCTTAATGGGGCGGGAGCAAGAGACCCAGTACTTC	CASSLMGREQETQYF
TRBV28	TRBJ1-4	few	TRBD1	TGTGCCAGCAGTTTAGGGGGACAGCTGGGTGAAAAACTGTTTTTT	CASSLGGQLGEKLFF
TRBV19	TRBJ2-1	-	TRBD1	TGTGCCAGTAGAACCGGGACAGGGGGCTCTCTCGGGTTCGATGAGCAGTTCTTC	CASRTGTGGSLGFDEQFF
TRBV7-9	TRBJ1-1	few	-	TGTGCCAGCAGCCCCGGTATGACGGGGAACACTGAAGCTTTCTTT	CASSPGMTGNTEAFF
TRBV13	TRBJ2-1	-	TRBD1	TGTGCCAGCAGCCCCGAGGGACAGGGGGATTGGAATGAGCAGTTCTTC	CASSPEGQGDWNEQFF
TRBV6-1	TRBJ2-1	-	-	TGTGCCAGCAGCACTAGCTACTCCTACAATGAGCAGTTCTTC	CASSTSYSYNEQFF
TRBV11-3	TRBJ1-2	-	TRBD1	TGTGCCAGCAGCCACGGGACAGGGTTTTATGGCTACACCTTC	CASSHGTGFYGYTF
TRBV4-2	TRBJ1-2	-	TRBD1	TGTGCCAGCAGCCAAGTTCGGTTTAGCGGAACAGGGGGCGACTATGGCTACACCTTC	CASSQVRFSGTGGDYGYTF
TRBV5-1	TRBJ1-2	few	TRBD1	TGCGCCAGCAGCTCGGGACAGGGGGCGCATTATGGCTACACCTTC	CASSSGQGAHYGYTF
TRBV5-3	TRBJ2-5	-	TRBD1	TGTGCCAGAAGCCAGGGACAGGGAGAAGAGACCCAGTACTTC	CARSQGQGEETQYF
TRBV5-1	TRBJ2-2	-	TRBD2	TGCGCCAGCAGGACGGCGGGGGGGACCGGGGAGCTGTTTTTT	CASRTAGGTGELFF
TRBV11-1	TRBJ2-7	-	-	TGTGCCAGCAGCTTTTCCGGGACTGACTACGAGCAGTACTTC	CASSFSGTDYEQYF
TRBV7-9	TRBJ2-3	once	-	TGTGCCATCAAACCGAGGGATACGCAGTATTTT	CAIKPRDTQYF
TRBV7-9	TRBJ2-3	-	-	TGTGCCAGCAGCCCAATTCGGGAAGATACGCAGTATTTT	CASSPIREDTQYF
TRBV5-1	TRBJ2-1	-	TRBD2	TGCGCCAGCAGCGTACCGGGGGGGAACAATGAGCAGTTCTTC	CASSVPGGNNEQFF
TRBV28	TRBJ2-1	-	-	TGTGCCAGCAGTCCCCCCGGGGGTCCGGGTGTTGAGCAGTTCTTC	CASSPPGGPGVEQFF
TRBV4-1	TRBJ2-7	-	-	TGCGCCAGCAGCCAAGCCACACTAGATCGCCGGACTGTACCCTACGAGCAGTACTTC	CASSQATLDRRTVPYEQYF
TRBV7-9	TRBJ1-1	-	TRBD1	TGTGCCAGCAGCCACCAGGGGGCGGCGAACACTGAAGCTTTCTTT	CASSHQGAANTEAFF
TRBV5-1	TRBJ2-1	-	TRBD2	TGCGCCAGCAGCTTGTCCGGGACTAGCGGGGGGGGATACAATGAGCAGTTCTTC	CASSLSGTSGGGYNEQFF
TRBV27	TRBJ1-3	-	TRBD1	TGTGCCAGTAGGACAGGGTACTCTGGAAACACCATATATTTT	CASRTGYSGNTIYF
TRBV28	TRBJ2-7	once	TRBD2	TGTGCCAGCAGTGAGGGACTAGCGGGGGGTGACGAGCAGTACTTC	CASSEGLAGGDEQYF
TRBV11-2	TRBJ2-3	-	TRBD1	TGTGCCAGCAGCATGACAGGGGGAGCAGATACGCAGTATTTT	CASSMTGGADTQYF
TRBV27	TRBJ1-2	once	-	TGTGCCAGCAGTTCGCGGATGAGCGTCTACACCTTC	CASSSRMSVYTF
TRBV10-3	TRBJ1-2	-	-	TGTGCCATCAGTCCATCAGGGGAAGGTGGCTACACCTTC	CAISPSGEGGYTF
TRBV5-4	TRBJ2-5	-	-	TGTGCCAGCAGCTTGGCCGGAGGCATTTTGGCAGAGACCCAGTACTTC	CASSLAGGILAETQYF
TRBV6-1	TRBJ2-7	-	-	TGTGCCAGCAGTAGGGAAGGGGGCGAGCAGTACTTC	CASSREGGEQYF
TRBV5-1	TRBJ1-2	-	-	TGCGCCAGCAGCTTGGGGGCAGGGGATGGCTACACCTTC	CASSLGAGDGYTF
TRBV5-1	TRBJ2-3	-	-	TGCGCCAGCAGCTATCAGGGGAGAGGCACAGATACGCAGTATTTT	CASSYQGRGTDTQYF
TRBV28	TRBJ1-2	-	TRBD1	TGTGCCAGCAGTAAGAGCGGGACAGGGGTAGGCGGCTACACCTTC	CASSKSGTGVGGYTF
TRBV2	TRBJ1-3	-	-	TGTGCCAGCAGTGGGGGCAGGGGCTCTGGAAACACCATATATTTT	CASSGGRGSGNTIYF
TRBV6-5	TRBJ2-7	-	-	TGTGCCAGCAGTCCTCGGTGGGCCGTAGACGAGCAGTACTTC	CASSPRWAVDEQYF
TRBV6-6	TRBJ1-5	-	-	TGTGCCAGCAGGTACGACGGGGGTCAGCCCCAGCATTTT	CASRYDGGQPQHF
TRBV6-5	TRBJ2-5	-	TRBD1	TGTGCCAGCAGTACAGGGGTGTCCCAGTACTTC	CASSTGVSQYF
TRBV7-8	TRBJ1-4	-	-	TGTGCCAGCAGCCTCAATAGTGCCGCGGGGGGGGCGCGTGAAAAACTGTTTTTT	CASSLNSAAGGAREKLFF
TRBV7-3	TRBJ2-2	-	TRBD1	TGTGCCAGCGCCACAGGGGGGAGCACCGGGGAGCTGTTTTTT	CASATGGSTGELFF
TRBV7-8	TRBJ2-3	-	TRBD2	TGTGCCAGCAGCTTAGCGAGCGGGAGGGAGACAGATACGCAGTATTTT	CASSLASGRETDTQYF
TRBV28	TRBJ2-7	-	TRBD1	TGTGCCAGCAGTTTCTACGGGACAGGACTATACGAGCAGTACTTC	CASSFYGTGLYEQYF
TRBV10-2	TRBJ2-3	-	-	TGCGCCAGCACCCGACTTCAGGGTATCGCAGATACGCAGTATTTT	CASTRLQGIADTQYF
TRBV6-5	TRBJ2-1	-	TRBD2	TGTGCCAGCAGCTCTAGCGGGAGGGCCCAAAATGAGCAGTTCTTC	CASSSSGRAQNEQFF
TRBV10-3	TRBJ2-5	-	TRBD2	TGTGCCATCAGCCCAGGACTAGCGGGGGAACACCAAGAGACCCAGTACTTC	CAISPGLAGEHQETQYF
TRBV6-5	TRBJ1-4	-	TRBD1	TGTGCCAGCAGTACGGGGACAGGTAGTGAAAAACTGTTTTTT	CASSTGTGSEKLFF
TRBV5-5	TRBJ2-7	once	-	TGTGCCAGCAGCCCTCGACAGCCCTCCTACGAGCAGTACTTC	CASSPRQPSYEQYF
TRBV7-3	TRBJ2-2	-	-	TGTGCCAGCAGCCCAATTCCCACCGGGGAGCTGTTTTTT	CASSPIPTGELFF
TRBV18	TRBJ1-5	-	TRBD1	TGTGCCAGCAAGGGACAGGGAGATTATCAGCCCCAGCATTTT	CASKGQGDYQPQHF
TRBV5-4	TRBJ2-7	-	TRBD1	TGTGCCAGTTGGACAGGGGGGACCTACGAGCAGTACTTC	CASWTGGTYEQYF
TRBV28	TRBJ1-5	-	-	TGTGCCAGCAGTTTAATGACAGCAATGGGCAATCAGCCCCAGCATTTT	CASSLMTAMGNQPQHF
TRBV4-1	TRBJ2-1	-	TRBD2	TGCGCCAGCAGCCCCCTAACAAGCCTCCAAGCGGGAGGAGAGCAGTTCTTC	CASSPLTSLQAGGEQFF